The 23 T cell receptor beta chains given below trace back to one sample, sequenced in a study of T cell responses to AZD1222 COVID-19 vaccine. Libraries were prepared by immunoSEQ multiplex PCR; TCRdb keeps only in-frame clonotypes and omits some of them. The sample consists of tens of thousands of clones, about 85% of them appearing once. The specimen was peripheral blood, collected on day 0 of AZD1222 vaccination. The receptors were gathered from an adult in good health.

This clone was counted between two and nine times. The V call is TRBV29-1, the J call TRBJ1-1; 8 bases match TRBD1. With 6 bases clipped from V and 11 bases from J, the junction kept 5 bases outside the gene matches. The CDR3 totals 10 residues. Germline V CDR1 and CDR2: SQVTM, ANQGSEA. The CDR3 here is CSVGQGRAFF. DNA of the CDR3: TGCAGCGTCGGACAGGGCCGCGCTTTCTTT.

The chain carries TRBV11-2 and TRBJ1-5, with D maybe TRBD1 (6 bases). Deletions cut 0 bases from V and 7 bases from J, with 13 bases between. Germline V gene sequence: CDR1 SGHAT, CDR2 FQNNGV. The CDR3 is 15 amino acids. In DNA form, the CDR3 reads TGTGCCAGCAGCTTAGATCGGAGGGGGGGACAGCCCCAGCATTTT. This encodes CASSLDRRGGQPQHF.

The gene calls are TRBV7-9 and TRBJ1-2; a weak D match, TRBD1 (5 bases). The germline V gene encodes CDR1 SEHNR and CDR2 FQNEAQ (reference sequence). V lost 10 bases and J 7 bases, leaving 22 bases between the germline ends. The CDR3 has 14 residues. The DNA of the CDR3 is TGTGCCACCTATGGGGGACCCAGTGACAGTGGCTACACCTTC. It encodes CATYGGPSDSGYTF.

This rearrangement joins TRBV9 to TRBJ1-1; no definite D call. The CDR3 extends over 13 amino acids. CDR1 and CDR2 (germline): SGDLS, YYNGEE. Trimming shortened V by 0 bases and J by 0 bases, and 3 bases separated the two germline ends. CDR3 nucleotides: TGTGCCAGCAGCGTAGCTCTGAACACTGAAGCTTTCTTT. Protein: CASSVALNTEAFF. The whole variable domain, remainder taken from reference TRBV9 and TRBJ1-1, is DSGVTQTPKHLITATGQRVTLRCSPRSGDLSVYWYQQSLDQGLQFLIQYYNGEERAKGNILERFSAQQFPDLHSELNLSSLELGDSALYFCASSVALNTEAFFGQGTRLTVV.

The V and J genes are TRBV12-3 or TRBV12-4 and TRBJ1-2; no clear D. Trimming took off 2 bases at V and 6 bases at J, with 1 base between the two ends. This CDR3 region has 10 residues. The CDR3 is CASSLNGYTF. The DNA for the CDR3 is TGTGCCAGCAGTTTAAATGGCTACACCTTC.

The chain couples TRBV3-1 (or the pseudogene TRBV3-2) to TRBJ2-7, with D unresolved. CDR3 length: 15 residues. Deletions cut 4 bases from V and 2 bases from J, with 15 bases between. The germline V gene has CDR1 LGHDT and CDR2 YNNKEL (reference sequence). The CDR3 here is CASSPPGSFAYEQYF. CDR3 nucleotide sequence: TGTGCCAGCAGCCCCCCCGGGTCATTTGCCTACGAGCAGTACTTC.

The V and J genes are TRBV6-5 and TRBJ1-5; TRBD1 agrees at 7 bases. Trimming cost V 6 bases and J 2 bases; bases outside gene matches: 4. This CDR3 spans 14 amino acids. The germline CDR1 and CDR2 sequences are MNHEY and SVGAGI. The CDR3 region has the DNA TGTGCCAGCAGACCCGACAGGGGCAATCAGCCCCAGCATTTT. Translating gives CASRPDRGNQPQHF.

This chain uses TRBV9 with TRBJ1-2; D not resolved. The CDR3 has 13 residues. Per germline, CDR1 SGDLS and CDR2 YYNGEE. V shed 0 bases and J shed 8 bases, with 11 bases lying between them. As DNA, the CDR3 is TGTGCCAGCAGCGTAGATCTGGCCGGGGGCTACACCTTC. Amino acid sequence: CASSVDLAGGYTF.

V gene TRBV9 combines with J gene TRBJ1-1, with TRBD1 as a possible D gene (5 bases). The V end was cut by 0 bases, the J end by 11 bases, with 14 bases between. This CDR3 spans 13 amino acids. Germline CDR1 SGDLS, CDR2 YYNGEE. This chain's CDR3 is CASSVEPWGLAFF. The CDR3 DNA reads as TGTGCCAGCAGCGTAGAGCCATGGGGCCTGGCTTTCTTT.

The V and J genes are TRBV29-1 and TRBJ2-6; a possible D gene is TRBD2 (6 bases). This CDR3 region has 14 residues. Germline V gene sequence: CDR1 SQVTM, CDR2 ANQGSEA. V gave up 7 bases and J gave up 0 bases, with 10 bases separating them. CDR3 sequence (DNA): TGCAGCGCTGGGGGGATCTCTGGGGCCAACGTCCTGACTTTC. The encoded protein is CSAGGISGANVLTF.

The CDR3 sequence: CASSVESRVNEQFF. As DNA, the CDR3 is TGTGCCAGCAGCGTGGAGTCACGGGTTAATGAGCAGTTCTTC. The chain combines TRBV9 with TRBJ2-1; D is unresolved. Germline CDR1 SGDLS, CDR2 YYNGEE. The ends were cut back, 2 bases at V and 7 bases at J, with 13 bases in the middle. The CDR3 length is 14 residues.

The chain carries TRBV5-8 and TRBJ2-1; no firm D call. The V end was cut by 0 bases, the J end by 4 bases, with 11 bases between. The CDR3 has 15 residues. Germline V gene lookup returns CDR1 SGHTS and CDR2 YDEGEE. CDR3 coding DNA: TGTGCCAGCAGCTTGGTGGGCCTGAGGTACAATGAGCAGTTCTTC. It encodes CASSLVGLRYNEQFF.

The rearrangement uses TRBV6-5 and TRBJ1-2; no reliable D call. Per germline, CDR1 MNHEY and CDR2 SVGAGI. V shed 9 bases and J shed 5 bases, with 19 bases lying between them. This CDR3 has 14 residues. The DNA of the CDR3 is TGTGCCAGTTGTTCACGGCAAGTGGGGTATGGCTACACCTTC. It translates to CASCSRQVGYGYTF.

The gene calls are TRBV7-9 and TRBJ1-5; TRBD1 matches 7 bases. With V trimmed by 0 bases and J by 3 bases, 2 bases remained unmatched. The CDR3 runs 15 residues. CDR1 is SEHNR and CDR2 is FQNEAQ in the germline V gene (reference sequence). The CDR3 DNA follows: TGTGCCAGCAGCTTAGCGGGACAGAACAATCAGCCCCAGCATTTT. Translating it yields CASSLAGQNNQPQHF. Complete variable domain (other parts from reference TRBV7-9 and TRBJ1-5): DTGVSQNPRHKITKRGQNVTFRCDPISEHNRLYWYRQTLGQGPEFLTYFQNEAQLEKSRLLSDRFSAERPKGSFSTLEIQRTEQGDSAMYLCASSLAGQNNQPQHFGDGTRLSIL.

The gene calls are TRBV28 and TRBJ2-7, with D perhaps matching TRBD1 (7 bases). Between the trimmed V and J ends, which lost 8 bases and 4 bases, there was a span of 18 bases. This CDR3 comprises 14 residues. CDR1 is MDHEN, CDR2 SYDVKM, per germline. The CDR3 here is CASASGGMEYEQYF. The CDR3, as DNA: TGTGCCAGCGCCTCAGGGGGGATGGAATACGAGCAGTACTTC.

V gene TRBV9 combines with J gene TRBJ2-3; D is unclear. CDR1 is SGDLS, CDR2 YYNGEE, per germline. The length of the CDR3 is 15 residues. V gave up 0 bases and J gave up 3 bases, with 11 bases separating them. In nucleotides, the CDR3 is TGTGCCAGCAGCGTAGGGGTAGGGCCGACAGATACGCAGTATTTT. As protein: CASSVGVGPTDTQYF. Together with reference TRBV9 and TRBJ2-3, the CDR3 gives the full variable domain: DSGVTQTPKHLITATGQRVTLRCSPRSGDLSVYWYQQSLDQGLQFLIQYYNGEERAKGNILERFSAQQFPDLHSELNLSSLELGDSALYFCASSVGVGPTDTQYFGPGTRLTVL.

This rearrangement joins TRBV6-5 to TRBJ1-1; no definite D call. The CDR3 has 15 residues. V was clipped by 7 bases and J by 4 bases, with 19 bases between them. Germline V lookup: CDR1 MNHEY, CDR2 SVGAGI. For the CDR3, the DNA is TGTGCCAGCACCCTAAGCCCGTTTAGCGGCACTGAAGCTTTCTTT. Translating gives CASTLSPFSGTEAFF.

This clone was found once. The V gene is TRBV28, the J gene TRBJ2-2, with D possibly being TRBD2 (6 bases). Looked up from germline, CDR1 is MDHEN and CDR2 is SYDVKM. The V and J ends lost 5 bases and 4 bases respectively, with 11 bases between them. The CDR3 consists of 14 residues. CDR3 residues: CASSTSGPTGELFF. The CDR3, as DNA: TGTGCCAGCAGTACGAGCGGGCCCACCGGGGAGCTGTTTTTT.

A few counts support this clone. The V and J genes are TRBV6-6 and TRBJ2-7; the D gene could be TRBD1 or TRBD2 (5 bases each). CDR3 size: 16 residues. CDR1 is MNHNY, CDR2 SVGAGI, per germline (reference sequence). Between the trimmed V and J ends, which lost 5 bases and 1 base, there was a span of 18 bases. The CDR3 is CASSRQPGPKSYEQYF. CDR3 sequence (DNA): TGTGCCAGCAGTCGACAACCGGGACCGAAGTCCTACGAGCAGTACTTC.

This clone occurred a few times. The chain combines TRBV19 with TRBJ1-6; no clear D gene. Trimming removed 3 bases from V and 11 bases from J, with 17 bases in between. Germline CDR1 and CDR2: LNHDA and SQIVND (reference sequence). This CDR3 region has 15 residues. DNA of the CDR3: TGTGCCAGTAGTATGTCTCAGGCTCACCGAACACCCCTCCACTTT. Amino acid sequence: CASSMSQAHRTPLHF.

This rearrangement joins TRBV27 to TRBJ1-2; a weak D match, TRBD1 (5 bases). The V end lost 0 bases, the J end lost 4 bases, and 15 bases lay between the germline ends. Germline V gene sequence: CDR1 MNHEY, CDR2 SMNVEV (reference sequence). This CDR3 region has 16 residues. The chain's CDR3 is CASSLSKGLPIYGYTF. The CDR3 DNA reads TGTGCCAGCAGTTTATCGAAGGGACTCCCGATCTATGGCTACACCTTC.

The chain employs TRBV19 and TRBJ1-1; a possible D gene is TRBD1 (5 bases). The CDR3 totals 16 residues. Germline V gives CDR1 LNHDA, CDR2 SQIVND (reference sequence). The ends were cut back, 5 bases at V and 6 bases at J, with 22 bases in the middle. CDR3 sequence (DNA): TGTGCCAGTAGTGCCCGGGACGGAGGAGTCTATCCTGAAGCTTTCTTT. This translates into CASSARDGGVYPEAFF.

The rearrangement uses TRBV15 and TRBJ2-7, with D perhaps matching TRBD2 (5 bases). V dropped 1 base and J dropped 0 bases, with 10 bases sitting between them. CDR1 and CDR2 (germline): LNHNV, YYDKDF (reference sequence). CDR3 length: 15 residues. CDR3 sequence: CATSRGRGSSYEQYF. CDR3 sequence (DNA): TGTGCCACCAGCAGAGGCCGGGGTAGCTCCTACGAGCAGTACTTC.